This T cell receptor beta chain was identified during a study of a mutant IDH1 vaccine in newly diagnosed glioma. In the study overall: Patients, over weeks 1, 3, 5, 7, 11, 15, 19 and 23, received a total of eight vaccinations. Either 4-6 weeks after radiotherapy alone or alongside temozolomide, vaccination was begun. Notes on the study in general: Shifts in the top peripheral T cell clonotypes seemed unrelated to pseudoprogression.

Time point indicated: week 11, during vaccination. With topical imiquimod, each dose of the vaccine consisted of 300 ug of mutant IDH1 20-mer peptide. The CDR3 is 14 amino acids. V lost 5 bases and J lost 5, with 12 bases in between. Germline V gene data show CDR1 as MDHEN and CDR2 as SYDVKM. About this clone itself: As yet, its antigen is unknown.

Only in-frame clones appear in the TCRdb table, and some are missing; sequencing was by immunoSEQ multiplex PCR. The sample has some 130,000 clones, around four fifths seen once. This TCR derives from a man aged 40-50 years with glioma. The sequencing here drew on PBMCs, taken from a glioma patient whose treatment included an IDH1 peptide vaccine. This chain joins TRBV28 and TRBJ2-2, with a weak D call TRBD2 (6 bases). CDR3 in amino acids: CASSPPGETGELFF. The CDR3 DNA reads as TGTGCCAGCAGTCCCCCGGGGGAGACCGGGGAGCTGTTTTTT.